The present TCR beta chain was sequenced within a study of control samples from healthy donors and cancer patients. The V gene lost 0 bases and the J gene lost 8 bases, with 11 bases spanning the gap. The CDR3 totals 13 residues. Germline CDR1 and CDR2: SGHDT and YYEEEE. Assay: immunoSEQ multiplex PCR; the TCRdb copy retains only in-frame clones and omits some. This sample carries about 190,000 clones, about 91% of them seen once, and the ten largest clones take 1.5% to 2%. The chain carries TRBV5-6 and TRBJ1-2; D gene unclear. The sequence was collected from a man aged 25-40 years in good health. Sequencing was performed on blood. Written as DNA, the CDR3 is TGTGCCAGCAGCTTGGAGTCACTCGAAGGCTACACCTTC. It yields the protein CASSLESLEGYTF.